Included here is one T cell receptor (beta chain) sequence, with context. In the same sample, other DNA sequences code for this CDR3. The study ran its PCR with 60 Vbeta and 13 Jbeta primers. Repertoires were generated with immunoSEQ multiplex PCR, while TCRdb's copy carries only in-frame clones and drops some. Of fewer than 110,000 clones in the sample, approximately 74% were seen once. The data derive from a study of cytomegalovirus exposure and HLA in healthy donors. CDR1 and CDR2 (germline): SGHAT, FQNNGV. Trimming removed 5 bases from V and 0 bases from J, with 17 bases in between. The CDR3 is 16 amino acids.

The sequenced sample consisted of PBMCs. The chain couples TRBV11-2 to TRBJ2-7; D may be TRBD2 (6 bases). This receptor was taken from a woman aged 40 to 50 in good health and CMV-seronegative. As DNA, the CDR3 is TGTGCCAGCAGCCCCCTTTCTCGGGGGAGCTCCTACGAGCAGTACTTC. Protein: CASSPLSRGSSYEQYF.